The 25 T cell receptor beta chains below were found in one sample sequenced in a study of radiotherapy plus CTLA-4 blockade in lung cancer. Clones were sequenced by immunoSEQ multiplex PCR, and TCRdb holds only the in-frame ones, with some missing. Of tens of thousands of clones in the sample, roughly 80% are singletons; the top ten hold roughly 0.8%. Here the sequenced sample was peripheral blood, taken from a patient treated with radiotherapy plus ipilimumab. These receptors came from a human donor with non-small cell lung cancer who had stable disease on radiotherapy plus ipilimumab.

CDR3 loop: CASTGGNSYEQYF. CDR3 bases: TGTGCCAGCACGGGGGGGAACTCCTACGAGCAGTACTTC. The chain employs TRBV27 and TRBJ2-7; 8 nucleotides align to TRBD2. Trimming at V came to 7 bases and at J to 0 bases, leaving 2 bases not matched to a gene. The CDR3 runs to 13 residues. Per the germline V gene, CDR1 is MNHEY and CDR2 is SMNVEV (reference sequence).

The V gene is TRBV7-2, the J gene TRBJ1-6; possible D gene TRBD1, 5 bases. Trimming left V 5 bases short and J 10 bases short, with 18 bases between. CDR1 and CDR2 (germline): SGHTA, FQGNSA. This CDR3 contains 15 residues. CDR3 DNA: TGTGCCAGCAGCGCACTCGGCAGGGTAGGGTCACCCCTCCACTTT. This gives the protein CASSALGRVGSPLHF.

J is TRBJ2-5 and V is TRBV9, with 11 bases matching TRBD2. The CDR3 totals 15 residues. Germline CDR1 is SGDLS and CDR2 is YYNGEE. Trimming at V came to 0 bases and at J to 2 bases, leaving 0 bases not matched to a gene. The CDR3 sequence: CASSVASGRQETQYF. CDR3 DNA: TGTGCCAGCAGCGTAGCTAGCGGGAGGCAAGAGACCCAGTACTTC. Complete variable domain (other parts from reference TRBV9 and TRBJ2-5): DSGVTQTPKHLITATGQRVTLRCSPRSGDLSVYWYQQSLDQGLQFLIQYYNGEERAKGNILERFSAQQFPDLHSELNLSSLELGDSALYFCASSVASGRQETQYFGPGTRLLVL.

The J gene is TRBJ1-2, the V gene TRBV19; D gene unclear. This CDR3 has 14 amino acids. Trimming cost V 2 bases and J 5 bases, with 12 bases left between them. In germline, CDR1 is LNHDA, CDR2 SQIVND (reference sequence). Here the CDR3 reads CASSIRFSTYGYTF. The CDR3 DNA follows: TGTGCCAGTAGTATAAGGTTCTCCACTTATGGCTACACCTTC.

The gene calls are TRBV27 and TRBJ2-5; unclear D gene. The ends were cut back, 1 base at V and 0 bases at J, with 6 bases in the middle. CDR1 and CDR2 from the germline V gene are MNHEY and SMNVEV (reference sequence). The CDR3 is made up of 14 amino acids. The CDR3 protein is CASSLYRDQETQYF. In nucleotides, the CDR3 is TGTGCCAGCAGTTTATATAGGGACCAAGAGACCCAGTACTTC.

The chain has TRBV4-1 and TRBJ2-1; 7 nucleotides agree with TRBD2. V lost 0 bases to trimming and J lost 2 bases; unmatched junction nucleotides: 4. Germline V lookup: CDR1 MGHRA, CDR2 YSYEKL. The CDR3 loop spans 16 amino acids. DNA of the CDR3: TGCGCCAGCAGCCAAGAAACGGGGGGTACCTACAATGAGCAGTTCTTC. It is translated as CASSQETGGTYNEQFF.

The rearrangement links TRBV19 to TRBJ2-5, with 14 bases aligning to TRBD2. Germline V gives CDR1 LNHDA, CDR2 SQIVND (reference sequence). The CDR3 spans 18 residues. The junction had 7 bases not matched to a gene; V was cut back by 3 bases and J by 1 base. The CDR3 loop reads CASSMEGTSGSLQETQYF. The CDR3 coding sequence is TGTGCCAGTAGTATGGAGGGGACTAGCGGGAGTCTCCAAGAGACCCAGTACTTC. The full variable domain, completed using reference TRBV19 and TRBJ2-5, is DGGITQSPKYLFRKEGQNVTLSCEQNLNHDAMYWYRQDPGQGLRLIYYSQIVNDFQKGDIAEGYSVSREKKESFPLTVTSAQKNPTAFYLCASSMEGTSGSLQETQYFGPGTRLLVL.

The chain has TRBV10-1 and TRBJ1-3; D is possibly TRBD1 (6 bases). Trimming stripped 5 bases from V and 1 base from J, with 9 bases between. Germline V gene data show CDR1 as WNHNN and CDR2 as SYGVQD (reference sequence). The CDR3 sequence is 14 residues long. The CDR3: CASSSTGSGNTIYF. CDR3 sequence (DNA): TGCGCCAGCAGTTCAACAGGGTCTGGAAACACCATATATTTT.

V and J are TRBV9 and TRBJ2-4, with D tentatively TRBD1 (7 bases). V gave up 3 bases and J gave up 0 bases, with 22 bases separating them. From germline, CDR1 is SGDLS and CDR2 YYNGEE. CDR3 size: 19 residues. The CDR3 reads CASSAEAAAGQLAKNIQYF. CDR3 coding DNA: TGTGCCAGCAGCGCGGAGGCAGCTGCGGGACAGCTAGCCAAAAACATTCAGTACTTC. The full variable domain, in which reference TRBV9 and TRBJ2-4 provide the parts outside the CDR3, is DSGVTQTPKHLITATGQRVTLRCSPRSGDLSVYWYQQSLDQGLQFLIQYYNGEERAKGNILERFSAQQFPDLHSELNLSSLELGDSALYFCASSAEAAAGQLAKNIQYFGAGTRLSVL.

V gene TRBV7-6 combines with J gene TRBJ2-7; D is possibly TRBD1 or TRBD2 (5 bases each). V shed 2 bases and J shed 5 bases, with 10 bases lying between them. The CDR3 runs to 13 residues. In germline, CDR1 is SGHVS, CDR2 FNYEAQ. CDR3 bases: TGTGCCAGCAGCTTACTAGCAGGGAACGAGCAGTACTTC. It encodes CASSLLAGNEQYF.

The V call is TRBV5-8, the J call TRBJ1-6; D is uncertain. The V gene lost 2 bases and the J gene lost 8 bases, with 11 bases spanning the gap. This CDR3 comprises 14 residues. Germline lookup yields CDR1 SGHTS and CDR2 YDEGEE. The CDR3 region is CASSLFAGHSPLHF. The CDR3 region has the DNA TGTGCCAGCAGCTTATTCGCGGGTCATTCACCCCTCCACTTT.

This chain connects TRBV23-1 to TRBJ1-3; TRBD1 agrees at 7 bases. TRBV23-1 belongs to the ORF category, with a function that is uncertain. This CDR3 region has 17 residues. Trimming removed 0 bases from V and 4 bases from J; junction bases left unmatched: 9. The CDR3 region is CASSQSADRETGNTIYF. The CDR3 DNA is TGCGCCAGCAGTCAATCCGCCGACAGGGAGACGGGAAACACCATATATTTT.

The chain has TRBV5-1 and TRBJ2-3; 8 bases agree with TRBD1. Germline V lookup: CDR1 SGHRS, CDR2 YFSETQ. The length of the CDR3 is 16 residues. The trim removed 2 bases at V and 2 bases at J, leaving 7 bases unmatched. CDR3 region: CASSLGRDRLTDTQYF. CDR3 sequence (DNA): TGCGCCAGCAGCTTAGGCCGGGACAGGCTCACAGATACGCAGTATTTT.

V and J are TRBV12-5 and TRBJ2-1, with TRBD1 matching 7 bases. Germline CDR1 and CDR2: LGHNT and FRNRAP. Germline trimming cut 5 bases from V and 7 bases from J; bases unmatched to any gene: 8. There are 14 residues in the CDR3. The CDR3 sequence: CASGPRQGINEQFF. CDR3 nucleotides: TGTGCTAGTGGTCCCCGACAGGGCATAAATGAGCAGTTCTTC. Full variable domain (rest looked up from reference TRBV12-5 and TRBJ2-1): DARVTQTPRHKVTEMGQEVTMRCQPILGHNTVFWYRQTMMQGLELLAYFRNRAPLDDSGMPKDRFSAEMPDATLATLKIQPSEPRDSAVYFCASGPRQGINEQFFGPGTRLTVL.

The V gene is TRBV10-2, the J gene TRBJ2-7; 9 nucleotides line up with TRBD1. This CDR3 contains 13 residues. Trimming removed 7 bases from V and 3 bases from J; junction bases left unmatched: 4. Germline-derived CDR1 and CDR2 are WSHSY and SAAADI. The CDR3 loop reads CASNPGQGYEQYF. The DNA of the CDR3 is TGCGCCAGCAACCCGGGACAGGGCTACGAGCAGTACTTC.

The chain is built from TRBV7-9 and TRBJ2-7, with D maybe TRBD1 (5 bases). This CDR3 contains 18 residues. Germline V gene sequence: CDR1 SEHNR, CDR2 FQNEAQ (reference sequence). The V end lost 2 bases, the J end lost 3 bases, and 23 bases lay between the germline ends. The CDR3 DNA is TGTGCCAGCAGCTTAACGGCAGGGAAGGTTCAGGGAAGCTACGAGCAGTACTTC. It is translated as CASSLTAGKVQGSYEQYF.

Notes on this clone: At one end the junction does not follow the germline gene, possibly because of a read error. V gene TRBV5-4 combines with J gene TRBJ2-2; D is ambiguous. Germline CDR1 is SGHNT and CDR2 is YYREEE (reference sequence). The CDR3 is 15 amino acids. This chain's CDR3 is CASSSFGANTRELFF. The CDR3 DNA reads TGTGCCAGCAGCTCCTTCGGTGCGAACACCAGGGAGCTGTTTTTT.

The chain employs TRBV7-8 and TRBJ2-7; TRBD2 might be the D (5 bases). The V and J ends lost 5 bases and 3 bases respectively, with 14 bases between them. This CDR3 contains 14 residues. Germline-derived CDR1 and CDR2 are SGHVS and FQNEAQ. CDR3 residues: CASSTGLTSYEQYF. CDR3 DNA sequence: TGTGCCAGCAGCACCGGACTTACCAGCTACGAGCAGTACTTC.

This clone was counted between two and nine times. The chain carries TRBV19 and TRBJ2-1, with 7 bases matching TRBD2. The CDR3 is made up of 14 amino acids. Germline CDR1 LNHDA, CDR2 SQIVND (reference sequence). V shed 5 bases, J shed 5 bases, and the junction held 6 bases outside the gene matches. The CDR3 sequence: CASSPQAGNNEQFF. DNA for the CDR3: TGTGCCAGTAGTCCCCAAGCGGGAAACAATGAGCAGTTCTTC.

The chain joins TRBV2 to TRBJ1-5; 7 bases are shared with TRBD1. The V and J ends lost 6 bases and 3 bases, in that order; junction bases with no gene match: 8. Germline V lookup: CDR1 SNHLY, CDR2 FYNNEI. There are 15 residues in the CDR3. In DNA form, the CDR3 reads TGTGCCAGCAGCGCGGGACAGTCTCTCAATCAGCCCCAGCATTTT. Translating it yields CASSAGQSLNQPQHF.

This chain's CDR3 is CASSPLLGGGNTEAFF. The CDR3 nucleotides read TGTGCCAGCAGTCCGTTGCTGGGAGGAGGGAACACTGAAGCTTTCTTT. V is TRBV27 and J is TRBJ1-1; D ambiguous. Trimming stripped 5 bases from V and 1 base from J, with 17 bases between. This CDR3 is built from 16 residues. Germline V CDR1 and CDR2: MNHEY, SMNVEV (reference sequence).

In this sample, this clone turned up once. This sequence joins TRBV6-1 and TRBJ2-1; 9 bases agree with TRBD1. V was clipped by 6 bases and J by 5 bases; unmatched bases: 8. CDR1 MNHNS and CDR2 SASEGT come from the germline V gene. The CDR3 sequence is 15 residues long. In DNA form, the CDR3 reads TGTGCCAGCAGCTCCGACAGGGGGTCGAACAATGAGCAGTTCTTC. This encodes CASSSDRGSNNEQFF.

This clone showed up just once. CDR3 sequence reads: CASSFSTGLAGGELFF. The CDR3 DNA sequence: TGTGCCAGCAGTTTCTCCACGGGACTAGCCGGCGGGGAGCTGTTTTTT. The chain has TRBV28 and TRBJ2-2; TRBD2 matches at 9 bases. The CDR3 covers 16 residues. Per the germline V gene, CDR1 is MDHEN and CDR2 is SYDVKM. The junction had 9 bases not matched to a gene; V was cut back by 3 bases and J by 7 bases.

This clone was recorded a few times. The chain couples TRBV7-3 to TRBJ1-6, with TRBD1 as a possible D gene (5 bases). With 7 bases removed from V and 7 bases from J, the gap between germline ends came to 14 bases. From germline, CDR1 is SGHTA and CDR2 FQGTGA. CDR3 length: 14 residues. CDR3 residues: CASTFIAGNSPLHF. DNA of the CDR3: TGTGCCAGCACCTTTATAGCAGGGAATTCACCCCTCCACTTT.

V gene TRBV5-1 combines with J gene TRBJ2-7, with 9 positions matching TRBD1. This CDR3 contains 14 residues. V trimming: 4 bases; J trimming: 5 bases; junction bases outside the gene matches: 7. The germline V gene has CDR1 SGHRS and CDR2 YFSETQ. DNA for the CDR3: TGCGCCAGCAGCCCGGGGACAGGGCGGGACGAGCAGTACTTC. Encoded protein: CASSPGTGRDEQYF. The entire variable domain, with the rest obtained from reference TRBV5-1 and TRBJ2-7, is as follows: KAGVTQTPRYLIKTRGQQVTLSCSPISGHRSVSWYQQTPGQGLQFLFEYFSETQRNKGNFPGRFSGRQFSNSRSEMNVSTLELGDSALYLCASSPGTGRDEQYFGPGTRLTVT.